Sequencing of this TCR beta chain was carried out in a study of blood T cell repertoires in COVID-19. V gave up 5 bases and J gave up 5 bases, with 15 bases separating them. Germline lookup yields CDR1 SGHAT and CDR2 FQNNGV. The CDR3 is 15 residues long. The repertoire was sequenced with immunoSEQ multiplex PCR; TCRdb's copy has only in-frame clones and lacks some. The sample shows about 200,000 clones, approximately 84% of them seen only once. The receptor was isolated from a human donor with acute or convalescent COVID-19. The donor label of this sample is uncertain. Material: peripheral blood. The chain joins TRBV11-2 to TRBJ1-4; D may be TRBD1 (5 bases). The CDR3 bases are TGTGCCAGCAGCCAGGGCCGGGGGAGCAATGAAAAACTGTTTTTT. Its translation: CASSQGRGSNEKLFF.